This entry concerns a single T cell receptor (beta chain). The source of the sample is a study of cytomegalovirus exposure and HLA in healthy donors. On the study more broadly: In an early release, HLA-typed donors contributed about 80 million unique TCR sequences. The Caucasian-associated ancestry cluster held 65% to 85% of 300 to 500 genotyped donors.

The PCR used 60 Vbeta and 13 Jbeta primers. The authors' processing: Around 12 million of 75 million to 85 million unique TCR beta chains were shared, per a later count. The repertoire was sequenced with immunoSEQ multiplex PCR; TCRdb's copy has only in-frame clones and lacks some. That table is the source of V, J and clone size, and D and trimming were worked out from the DNA. This sample has 200,000 to 250,000 clones, with about three quarters found just once. V dropped 5 bases and J dropped 5 bases, with 12 bases sitting between them. From germline, CDR1 is MNHEY and CDR2 SVGAGI. The CDR3 totals 13 residues.

The sequencing input was PBMCs. The chain recombines TRBV6-5 with TRBJ1-1; D is possibly TRBD1 (6 bases). This TCR was recovered from a man aged 40-55 years in good health and CMV-seronegative. The CDR3: CASSRGGRTEAFF. CDR3 sequence (DNA): TGTGCCAGCAGTAGGGGGGGGAGGACTGAAGCTTTCTTT.